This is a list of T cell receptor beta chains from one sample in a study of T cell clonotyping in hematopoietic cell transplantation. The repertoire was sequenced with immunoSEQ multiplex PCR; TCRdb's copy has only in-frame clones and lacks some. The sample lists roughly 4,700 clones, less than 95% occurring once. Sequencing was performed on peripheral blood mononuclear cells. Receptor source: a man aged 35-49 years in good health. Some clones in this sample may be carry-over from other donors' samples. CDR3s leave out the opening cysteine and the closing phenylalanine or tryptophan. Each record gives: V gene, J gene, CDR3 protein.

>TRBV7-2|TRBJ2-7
ASSLFGLAGAVEQY
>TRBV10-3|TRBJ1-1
AISETGAWISEAF
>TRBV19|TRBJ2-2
ASSPGQGALSELF
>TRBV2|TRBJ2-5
AVQGDQETQY
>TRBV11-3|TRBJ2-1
ASSLIAGGYYNEQF
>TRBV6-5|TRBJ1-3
ASRSGPGNTIY
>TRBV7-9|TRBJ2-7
ASSSRETGPYEQY
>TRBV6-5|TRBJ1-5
ASSSPGTGGVQPQH
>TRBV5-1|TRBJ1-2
ASSLLNYGYT
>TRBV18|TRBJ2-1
ASSKRDFNEQF
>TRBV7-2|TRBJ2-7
ASSPWGTGAYEQY
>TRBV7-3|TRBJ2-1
ASSLVVAGSYNEQF
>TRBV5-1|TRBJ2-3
ASLDGGSGDTQY
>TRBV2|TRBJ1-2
ASSRFWHYGYT
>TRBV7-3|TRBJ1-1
ASSSTSRGTEAF